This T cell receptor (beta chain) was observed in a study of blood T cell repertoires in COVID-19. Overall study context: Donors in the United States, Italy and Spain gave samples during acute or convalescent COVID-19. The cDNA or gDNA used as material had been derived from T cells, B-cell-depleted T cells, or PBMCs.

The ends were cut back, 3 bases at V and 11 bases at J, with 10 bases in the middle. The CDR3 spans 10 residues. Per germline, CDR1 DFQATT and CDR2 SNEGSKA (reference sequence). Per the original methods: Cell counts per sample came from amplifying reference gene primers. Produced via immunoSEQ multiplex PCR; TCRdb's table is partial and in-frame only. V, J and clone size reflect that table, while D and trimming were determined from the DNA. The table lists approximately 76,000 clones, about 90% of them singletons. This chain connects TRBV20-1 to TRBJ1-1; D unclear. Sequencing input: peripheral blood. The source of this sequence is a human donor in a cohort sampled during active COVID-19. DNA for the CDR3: TGCAGTGCTAGGGGCCGTGAGGCTTTCTTT. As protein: CSARGREAFF.